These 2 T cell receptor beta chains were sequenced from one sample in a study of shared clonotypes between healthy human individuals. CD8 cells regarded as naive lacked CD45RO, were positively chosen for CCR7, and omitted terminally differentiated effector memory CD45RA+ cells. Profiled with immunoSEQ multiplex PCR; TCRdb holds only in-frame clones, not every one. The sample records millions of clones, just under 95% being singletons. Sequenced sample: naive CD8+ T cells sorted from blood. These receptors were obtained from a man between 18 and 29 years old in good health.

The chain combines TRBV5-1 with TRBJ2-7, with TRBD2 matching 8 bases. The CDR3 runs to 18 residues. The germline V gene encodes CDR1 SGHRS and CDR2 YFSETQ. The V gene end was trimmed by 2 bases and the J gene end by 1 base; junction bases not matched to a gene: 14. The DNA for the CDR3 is TGCGCCAGCAGCTTAACCGGGACTAGTCTCTCGGGATCCTACGAGCAGTACTTC. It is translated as CASSLTGTSLSGSYEQYF.

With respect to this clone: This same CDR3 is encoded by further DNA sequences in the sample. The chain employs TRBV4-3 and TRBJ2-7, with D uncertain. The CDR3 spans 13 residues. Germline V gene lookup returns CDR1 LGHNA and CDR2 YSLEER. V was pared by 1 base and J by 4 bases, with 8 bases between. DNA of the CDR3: TGCGCCAGCAGCCAAGGGGTTAGATACGAGCAGTACTTC. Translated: CASSQGVRYEQYF.